This TCR beta chain was identified in a study of blood T cell repertoires in COVID-19. For the study at large: PBMCs, B-cell-depleted T cells, or T cells were the source of the cDNA or gDNA that made up the material.

The CDR3 spans 13 residues. V gave up 4 bases and J gave up 4 bases, with 13 bases separating them. CDR1 and CDR2 from the germline V gene are GTSNPN and SVGIG (reference sequence). Method: immunoSEQ multiplex PCR; TCRdb's copy keeps in-frame clones and lacks some. The table includes 150,000 to 200,000 clones, 84% detected once. Material: peripheral blood. This chain joins TRBV30 and TRBJ1-2, with D possibly being TRBD1 (6 bases). The source is a woman aged 80 or older with acute or convalescent COVID-19. This CDR3 reads CAWTPGGAYGYTF. The CDR3 coding sequence is TGTGCCTGGACCCCGGGGGGCGCCTATGGCTACACCTTC.